The next 8 T cell receptor beta chains were all read from a single sample in a study of STAT5B mutations in CD4+ large granular lymphocyte leukemia. Some clones are missing from TCRdb's copy, which holds only in-frame ones; the method was immunoSEQ multiplex PCR. The table has about 48,000 clones, about three quarters seen once. The sequencing input was CD4+ T cells from blood buffy coats. Source of these receptors: a human donor in good health.

The rearrangement joins TRBV4-1 to TRBJ2-2; the match to TRBD1 covers 7 bases. The germline V gene has CDR1 MGHRA and CDR2 YSYEKL. Losses at the gene ends were 0 bases for V and 6 bases for J; bases not matched to a gene: 10. This CDR3 has 17 amino acids. The CDR3 spells CASSQDKWQGVAGELFF. The CDR3 bases are TGCGCCAGCAGCCAAGATAAATGGCAGGGGGTGGCCGGGGAGCTGTTTTTT.

This clone has a handful of counts. The chain links TRBV7-9 to TRBJ1-6, with 8 bases identical to TRBD1. V was clipped by 5 bases and J by 5 bases; unmatched bases: 8. CDR1 and CDR2 from the germline V gene are SEHNR and FQNEAQ (reference sequence). The CDR3 contains 16 residues. CDR3 DNA sequence: TGTGCCAGCAGCCTCCGGACAGGGACAAATAATTCACCCCTCCACTTT. Protein: CASSLRTGTNNSPLHF.

The chain combines TRBV7-9 with TRBJ2-7; 9 positions match TRBD1. The V segment lost 4 bases and the J segment 4 bases; nucleotides outside the gene matches: 5. Germline V lookup: CDR1 SEHNR, CDR2 FQNEAQ (reference sequence). CDR3 length equals 14 residues. The CDR3 protein is CASSSLTGGYEQYF. The CDR3 DNA sequence: TGTGCCAGCAGCTCATTGACAGGGGGTTACGAGCAGTACTTC.

The chain carries TRBV5-8 and TRBJ2-4; no definite D call. Germline loops: CDR1 SGHTS, CDR2 YDEGEE. V was clipped by 7 bases and J by 4 bases, with 9 bases between them. The CDR3 is made up of 12 amino acids. CDR3 DNA: TGTGCCAGCGGAACCGGGAAAAACATTCAGTACTTC. This gives the protein CASGTGKNIQYF.

This clone was found a few times. This chain uses TRBV9 with TRBJ2-5; the match to TRBD2 covers 9 bases. Per germline, CDR1 SGDLS and CDR2 YYNGEE. With V trimmed by 0 bases and J by 9 bases, 12 bases remained unmatched. The CDR3 is 16 residues long. CDR3 DNA: TGTGCCAGCAGCGTAGACCCCAGCGGGGGGACCTATCCCCAGTACTTC. Protein sequence: CASSVDPSGGTYPQYF.

This chain connects TRBV29-1 to TRBJ2-2; the D gene is possibly TRBD1 (6 bases). Trimming took 6 bases from V and 1 from J, leaving 9 bases between them. CDR3 size: 13 residues. CDR1 and CDR2 from the germline V gene are SQVTM and ANQGSEA. This CDR3 reads CSVGQRNTGELFF. The CDR3 DNA is TGCAGCGTCGGACAGAGGAACACCGGGGAGCTGTTTTTT.

The chain is built from TRBV27 and TRBJ1-2; TRBD1 agrees at 11 bases. CDR1 MNHEY and CDR2 SMNVEV come from the germline V gene (reference sequence). The CDR3 is 15 amino acids. Trimming took 5 bases from V and 7 from J; bases not matched to a gene: 9. The DNA of the CDR3 is TGTGCCAGCAGTCGGGGACAGGGGGAAGCGGGTGGCTACACCTTC. Its translation: CASSRGQGEAGGYTF.

The rearrangement links TRBV11-2 to TRBJ1-4; perhaps TRBD1 as D (5 bases). The germline V gene has CDR1 SGHAT and CDR2 FQNNGV. The length of the CDR3 is 14 residues. Trimming removed 2 bases from V and 5 bases from J, with 9 bases in between. The CDR3 DNA follows: TGTGCCAGCAGCTTACGGGGGATAAATGAAAAACTGTTTTTT. Amino acids: CASSLRGINEKLFF. Variable domain in full (rest from reference TRBV11-2 and TRBJ1-4): EAGVAQSPRYKIIEKRQSVAFWCNPISGHATLYWYQQILGQGPKLLIQFQNNGVVDDSQLPKDRFSAERLKGVDSTLKIQPAKLEDSAVYLCASSLRGINEKLFFGSGTQLSVL.